The 19 T cell receptor beta chains below come from one sample, sequenced in a study of OX40 agonist ivuxolimab in advanced cancers. Profiling relied on immunoSEQ multiplex PCR, and the TCRdb table lists in-frame clones only, not all of them. The sample contains approximately 71,000 clones, about 82% of which appear only once. The sample here was CD4+ or CD8+ T cells sorted from blood, taken in a trial of the OX40 agonist ivuxolimab. These TCRs come from an adult with an advanced solid tumor such as melanoma, head and neck, liver or kidney cancer.

This chain links TRBV28 with TRBJ2-2, with 9 nucleotides matching TRBD1. V was pared by 7 bases and J by 1 base, with 7 bases of the junction left unmatched. Germline V gene sequence: CDR1 MDHEN, CDR2 SYDVKM. The length of the CDR3 is 16 residues. This CDR3 reads CASTRGGQGNTGELFF. The CDR3 nucleotides read TGTGCCAGCACCAGGGGGGGACAGGGGAACACCGGGGAGCTGTTTTTT.

The chain is built from TRBV7-9 and TRBJ2-7, with D possibly matching TRBD1 (6 bases). Trimming removed 1 base at V and 5 bases at J, with 15 bases between. Germline assignment: CDR1 SEHNR and CDR2 FQNEAQ (reference sequence). CDR3 length: 15 residues. CDR3 region: CASSLGQGPGDEQYV. The CDR3, as DNA: TGTGCCAGCAGCTTAGGGCAGGGGCCCGGGGACGAGCAGTACGTC.

This sequence joins TRBV9 and TRBJ2-7; 7 bases line up with TRBD2. Germline lookup yields CDR1 SGDLS and CDR2 YYNGEE. V shed 1 base, J shed 6 bases, and the junction held 7 bases outside the gene matches. The CDR3 extends over 14 amino acids. CDR3: CASSVSGEVGEQYF. The CDR3 coding sequence is TGTGCCAGCAGCGTAAGCGGGGAGGTAGGCGAGCAGTACTTC. The whole variable domain, filled in from reference TRBV9 and TRBJ2-7, reads DSGVTQTPKHLITATGQRVTLRCSPRSGDLSVYWYQQSLDQGLQFLIQYYNGEERAKGNILERFSAQQFPDLHSELNLSSLELGDSALYFCASSVSGEVGEQYFGPGTRLTVT.

The chain uses TRBV5-1 and TRBJ1-5, with D tentatively TRBD1 (5 bases). The CDR3 is 15 amino acids. The V end lost 1 base, the J end lost 3 bases, and 11 bases lay between the germline ends. Germline V gives CDR1 SGHRS, CDR2 YFSETQ. The CDR3 bases are TGCGCCAGCAGCTTGACGGGGCTATACAATCAGCCCCAGCATTTT. Its translation is CASSLTGLYNQPQHF.

The chain recombines TRBV10-3 with TRBJ1-5; weak D call: TRBD1 (6 bases). CDR3 size: 13 residues. Germline V gene lookup returns CDR1 ENHRY and CDR2 SYGVKD. Trimming removed 7 bases from V and 3 bases from J, with 10 bases in between. CDR3 nucleotide sequence: TGTGCCATCACTAGGGACACCAATCAGCCCCAGCATTTT. This gives the protein CAITRDTNQPQHF.

The rearrangement links TRBV6-1 to TRBJ1-5, with D unresolved. The CDR3 is made up of 12 amino acids. The germline CDR1 and CDR2 sequences are MNHNS and SASEGT. V lost 3 bases and J lost 9, with 9 bases in between. This chain's CDR3 is CASSDTQRPQHF. For the CDR3, the DNA is TGTGCCAGCAGTGACACTCAAAGGCCCCAGCATTTT.

This chain joins TRBV28 and TRBJ2-7; 8 positions match TRBD1. Looked up from germline, CDR1 is MDHEN and CDR2 is SYDVKM. J lost 2 bases, V lost 6 bases, and 6 bases had no gene match. There are 14 residues in the CDR3. In DNA, the CDR3 is TGTGCCAGCAGCCCATACAGGGGGGCCTACGAGCAGTACTTC. Translation gives CASSPYRGAYEQYF.

The rearrangement links TRBV5-1 to TRBJ2-5; 13 bases line up with TRBD2. Germline lookup yields CDR1 SGHRS and CDR2 YFSETQ. This CDR3 region has 15 residues. Trimming cost V 1 base and J 4 bases; bases outside gene matches: 1. The CDR3 coding sequence is TGCGCCAGCAGCTTGACTAGCGGGAGGGCAGAGACCCAGTACTTC. It codes for CASSLTSGRAETQYF.

This clone was seen a single time. The V gene is TRBV28, the J gene TRBJ1-4; perhaps TRBD1 as D (6 bases). In germline, CDR1 is MDHEN, CDR2 SYDVKM. V dropped 5 bases and J dropped 6 bases, with 7 bases sitting between them. The CDR3 contains 12 residues. CDR3 sequence reads: CASSTGHEKLFF. For the CDR3, the DNA is TGTGCCAGCAGTACAGGGCATGAAAAACTGTTTTTT.

The chain joins TRBV7-9 to TRBJ1-4; D possibly corresponds to TRBD1 (6 bases). This CDR3 comprises 15 residues. Trimming removed 4 bases from V and 8 bases from J, with 17 bases in between. CDR1 is SEHNR, CDR2 FQNEAQ, per germline (reference sequence). The CDR3 is CASSSNEGTMEKLFF. The CDR3 bases are TGTGCCAGCAGCTCCAACGAGGGGACAATGGAAAAACTGTTTTTT.

This chain links TRBV6-5 with TRBJ1-1; maybe TRBD1 (6 bases). With 6 bases removed from V and 0 bases from J, the gap between germline ends came to 11 bases. Germline lookup yields CDR1 MNHEY and CDR2 SVGAGI. The CDR3 has 14 amino acids. This chain's CDR3 is CASRPGEVNTEAFF. In nucleotides, the CDR3 is TGTGCCAGCAGGCCAGGGGAGGTGAACACTGAAGCTTTCTTT.

The CDR3 sequence: CASSPTPYQPQHF. The CDR3 DNA follows: TGTGCCAGCAGCCCGACTCCCTATCAGCCCCAGCATTTT. J is TRBJ1-5 and V is TRBV5-6; D gene unclear. V was cut by 4 bases and J by 5 bases, with 10 bases left in between. Germline CDR1 and CDR2: SGHDT and YYEEEE. This CDR3 is built from 13 residues.

The J gene is TRBJ2-1, the V gene TRBV20-1; weak D call: TRBD1 (6 bases). Per germline, CDR1 DFQATT and CDR2 SNEGSKA (reference sequence). V was clipped by 5 bases and J by 8 bases, with 10 bases between them. The CDR3 has 11 amino acids. The CDR3 nucleotides are TGCAGTGCTGGCAGGGGCCATGAGCAGTTCTTC. Protein sequence: CSAGRGHEQFF.

The chain links TRBV2 to TRBJ1-6, with D perhaps matching TRBD1 (5 bases). This CDR3 spans 17 amino acids. From germline, CDR1 is SNHLY and CDR2 FYNNEI. Between the trimmed V and J ends, which lost 3 bases and 8 bases, there was a span of 20 bases. DNA for the CDR3: TGTGCCAGCAGTGAGGAACCCCTCGGCCTGGGGGATTCACCCCTCCACTTT. It codes for CASSEEPLGLGDSPLHF. Full variable domain (remainder filled in from reference TRBV2 and TRBJ1-6): EPEVTQTPSHQVTQMGQEVILRCVPISNHLYFYWYRQILGQKVEFLVSFYNNEISEKSEIFDDQFSVERPDGSNFTLKIRSTKLEDSAMYFCASSEEPLGLGDSPLHFGNGTRLTVT.

The chain links TRBV10-3 to TRBJ2-7; 7 nucleotides match TRBD1. V lost 10 bases, J lost 4 bases, and 10 bases stayed unmatched. Germline V gene sequence: CDR1 ENHRY, CDR2 SYGVKD. This CDR3 comprises 13 residues. The CDR3 loop reads CASQPGQLYEQYF. In nucleotides, the CDR3 is TGTGCCAGCCAACCGGGACAGTTATACGAGCAGTACTTC.

The rearrangement joins TRBV21-1 to TRBJ1-5; TRBD1 is taken as the D call from the table, unchecked against the DNA. TRBV21-1 is a pseudogene. There are 19 residues in the CDR3. DNA for the CDR3: TGTGCCAGCCACGGGGGATTCAGGGGGCGCCCCTATAGCAATCAGCCCCAGCATTTT. Translation gives CASHGGFRGRPYSNQPQHF.

V and J are TRBV30 and TRBJ2-1; 7 bases are shared with TRBD1. CDR3 length: 15 residues. Looked up from germline, CDR1 is GTSNPN and CDR2 is SVGIG (reference sequence). Trimming removed 3 bases from V and 6 bases from J; junction bases left unmatched: 11. The DNA for the CDR3 is TGTGCCTGGAGCATCGACAGGGCGATGGGCAATGAGCAGTTCTTC. It encodes CAWSIDRAMGNEQFF.

The J gene is TRBJ2-2, the V gene TRBV5-1, with no clear D. There are 16 residues in the CDR3. V was cut by 0 bases and J by 0 bases, with 9 bases left in between. Germline V gene data show CDR1 as SGHRS and CDR2 as YFSETQ. CDR3 loop: CASSLEGSPNTGELFF. In nucleotides, the CDR3 is TGCGCCAGCAGCTTGGAGGGAAGTCCGAACACCGGGGAGCTGTTTTTT. Full variable domain (remainder filled in from reference TRBV5-1 and TRBJ2-2): KAGVTQTPRYLIKTRGQQVTLSCSPISGHRSVSWYQQTPGQGLQFLFEYFSETQRNKGNFPGRFSGRQFSNSRSEMNVSTLELGDSALYLCASSLEGSPNTGELFFGEGSRLTVL.

This clone was detected only a few times. The genes are TRBV27 and TRBJ2-7; TRBD1 matches 7 bases. CDR1 and CDR2 (germline): MNHEY, SMNVEV (reference sequence). The CDR3 runs 15 residues. The V gene end was trimmed by 5 bases and the J gene end by 3 bases; junction bases not matched to a gene: 10. The CDR3 sequence is CASSELGQTLYEQYF. CDR3 nucleotides: TGTGCCAGCAGTGAATTGGGACAGACCCTCTACGAGCAGTACTTC.